Shown below are 7 T cell receptor beta chains from a single sample sequenced in a study of beta chain features in type 1 diabetes. General observations from the study: TCRB CDR3 length was moderately but significantly reduced in all four CD4+ subsets of Type 1 diabetes patients.

All of the isolated RNA was reverse transcribed, so expressed TCRB transcripts were sequenced. This table comes from immunoSEQ multiplex PCR, and its TCRdb copy is limited to in-frame clones, with some not included. In the table there are some 660,000 clones, roughly 13% of which are singletons. These receptors have no identified antigens. The specimen sequenced was naive CD4+ T cells from blood. All receptors come from a man between 18 and 29 years old with type 1 diabetes.

The V and J genes are TRBV7-2 and TRBJ2-3; 11 nucleotides line up with TRBD2. With V trimmed by 0 bases and J by 4 bases, 6 bases remained unmatched. The germline V gene encodes CDR1 SGHTA and CDR2 FQGNSA. This CDR3 is built from 17 residues. CDR3 in amino acids: CASSLAPSGGRADTQYF. CDR3 nucleotide sequence: TGTGCCAGCAGCTTAGCCCCTAGCGGGGGGCGGGCAGATACGCAGTATTTT.

The chain uses TRBV30 and TRBJ2-3, with 8 bases matching TRBD2. CDR3 length equals 15 residues. Looked up from germline, CDR1 is GTSNPN and CDR2 is SVGIG (reference sequence). The trim removed 0 bases at V and 5 bases at J, leaving 7 bases unmatched. CDR3 loop: CAWSVWLAGQDTQYF. Written as DNA, the CDR3 is TGTGCCTGGAGTGTTTGGCTAGCGGGCCAAGATACGCAGTATTTT.

There are a few counts of this clone. The chain employs TRBV10-3 and TRBJ2-7, with no clear D. From germline, CDR1 is ENHRY and CDR2 SYGVKD. Between the trimmed V and J ends, which lost 10 bases and 1 base, there was a span of 14 bases. The CDR3 has 13 residues. The CDR3 DNA reads as TGTGCCACCAGAACCGGGCCGTCCTACGAGCAGTACTTC. Its protein is CATRTGPSYEQYF.

The CDR3 DNA sequence: TGCGCCAGCAGCGGGCCAGCGGGGGCGCCTGAGCAGTTCTTC. Its translation is CASSGPAGAPEQFF. The V gene is TRBV5-1, the J gene TRBJ2-1; 8 nucleotides agree with TRBD2. In germline, CDR1 is SGHRS, CDR2 YFSETQ. CDR3 length: 14 residues. With V trimmed by 4 bases and J by 9 bases, 9 bases remained unmatched. The complete variable domain, with remaining parts taken from reference TRBV5-1 and TRBJ2-1, reads KAGVTQTPRYLIKTRGQQVTLSCSPISGHRSVSWYQQTPGQGLQFLFEYFSETQRNKGNFPGRFSGRQFSNSRSEMNVSTLELGDSALYLCASSGPAGAPEQFFGPGTRLTVL.

This clone was observed a few times. The CDR3 nucleotides read TGTGCCAGCAGCTCAGGGGACTCTGGGGCCAACGTCCTGACTTTC. It translates to CASSSGDSGANVLTF. The genes are TRBV28 and TRBJ2-6, with D possibly being TRBD1 (6 bases). CDR1 and CDR2 (germline): MDHEN, SYDVKM. Deletions cut 6 bases from V and 0 bases from J, with 9 bases between. The CDR3 covers 15 residues.

The chain uses TRBV19 and TRBJ2-5; a possible D gene is TRBD2 (5 bases). The CDR3 has 13 amino acids. Trimming took 6 bases from V and 5 from J, leaving 13 bases between them. Looked up from germline, CDR1 is LNHDA and CDR2 is SQIVND (reference sequence). The CDR3 spells CASRRAAEETQYF. CDR3 nucleotide sequence: TGTGCCAGTAGGCGGGCCGCCGAGGAGACCCAGTACTTC. The full variable domain, completed using reference TRBV19 and TRBJ2-5, is DGGITQSPKYLFRKEGQNVTLSCEQNLNHDAMYWYRQDPGQGLRLIYYSQIVNDFQKGDIAEGYSVSREKKESFPLTVTSAQKNPTAFYLCASRRAAEETQYFGPGTRLLVL.

The V gene is TRBV2, the J gene TRBJ2-1; 7 nucleotides align to TRBD1. The trim removed 6 bases at V and 0 bases at J, leaving 14 bases unmatched. The germline V gene has CDR1 SNHLY and CDR2 FYNNEI. The CDR3 spans 18 residues. CDR3 bases: TGTGCCAGCAGGGAAAAGACCTGGGACAGAAGCTCCTACAATGAGCAGTTCTTC. Translated, it gives CASREKTWDRSSYNEQFF. The full variable domain, with the rest looked up from reference TRBV2 and TRBJ2-1, is EPEVTQTPSHQVTQMGQEVILRCVPISNHLYFYWYRQILGQKVEFLVSFYNNEISEKSEIFDDQFSVERPDGSNFTLKIRSTKLEDSAMYFCASREKTWDRSSYNEQFFGPGTRLTVL.